These 3 T cell receptor beta chains were all obtained from the same sample, sequenced in a study of T cells in Graves' hyperthyroidism and ophthalmopathy. What was amplified from RNA transcripts were TCR beta CDR3 regions. Initially, a first-round RT-PCR of the TCR CDR3 employed the HTBI primer set. TCRdb independently ran MiXCR on the multiplex PCR reads; one entry per CDR3 protein. The top ten clones hold 32% of a sample with a few hundred thousand distinct CDR3 sequences, under 15% of them seen once. The material sequenced was blood. Receptors originate from a woman in her thirties with Graves' hyperthyroidism.

V and J are TRBV15 and TRBJ1-2; no clear D. The germline gives CDR1 LNHNV, CDR2 YYDKDF (reference sequence). The V gene lost 1 base and the J gene lost 7 bases, with 19 bases spanning the gap. This CDR3 is built from 16 residues. CDR3 in amino acids: CATSRAQASSGSGYTF. The CDR3 nucleotides are TGTGCCACCAGCAGAGCCCAGGCCTCCTCGGGCTCTGGCTACACCTTC. Complete variable domain (other parts from reference TRBV15 and TRBJ1-2): DAMVIQNPRYQVTQFGKPVTLSCSQTLNHNVMYWYQQKSSQAPKLLFHYYDKDFNNEADTPDNFQSRRPNTSFCFLDIRSPGLGDTAMYLCATSRAQASSGSGYTFGSGTRLTVV.

CDR3 nucleotide sequence: TGTGCCAGCAGCGGGGACAGGTCAAGGGTCAATGAGCAGTTCTTC. Translation gives CASSGDRSRVNEQFF. The gene calls are TRBV9 and TRBJ2-1, with 8 bases matching TRBD1. The V segment lost 3 bases and the J segment 6 bases; nucleotides outside the gene matches: 8. The length of the CDR3 is 15 residues. Germline CDR1 is SGDLS and CDR2 is YYNGEE.

The genes are TRBV5-1 and TRBJ1-1; TRBD1 is a possible D gene (6 bases). This CDR3 has 13 residues. V was clipped by 0 bases and J by 7 bases, with 10 bases between them. The germline V gene encodes CDR1 SGHRS and CDR2 YFSETQ. The CDR3 reads CASSLDVGGEAFF. CDR3 nucleotides: TGCGCCAGCAGCTTGGATGTAGGGGGTGAAGCTTTCTTT.